The following is a T cell receptor (beta chain) sequence with its context. This clonotype was recorded at least ten times. Its antigen is unknown. No much larger clonotype is one base removed from it; base qualities were not supplied. The data stem from a study of regulatory T cells in long-lasting Graves disease (dated by TCRdb to the early 2020s). About the study as a whole: Antithyroid drugs had been taken for less than 3 months by newly diagnosed Graves' disease patients. Persistent Graves' disease patients were compared with newly diagnosed Graves' disease patients by peripheral blood TCR sequencing and RNA sequencing. The study took place in China and was registered as a clinical trial. A total of roughly 33 samples underwent TCR sequencing: about 13 from persistent and roughly 20 from newly diagnosed Graves' disease patients.

Summary of the overall study and its limitations: Sequencing and analysis were restricted to the TCR beta chain. Compared with newly diagnosed patients, persistent Graves' disease patients had lower TCR Shannon entropy and fewer highly expanded clones, which suggests clonal expansion. As a limitation, the authors acknowledged that the small sample size may reduce accuracy. Peripheral blood alone was examined, since thyroid tissue, which constituted the primary lesion, could not be accessed. Patients with persistent disease shared more public clonotypes (fewer than 3,000) than newly diagnosed patients did (966). Preferential use of TRBV28, TRBJ1-2 and TRBJ2-5 was observed in persistent disease, whereas TRBV20-1 and TRBJ2-1 were favored in newly diagnosed disease.

From the cysteine through the phenylalanine, the CDR3 covers 15 amino acids. Kept here is only the CDR3 DNA, which spans 45 bases and is read in frame from base 1. The germline V gene (reference sequence) specifies SGHNT as CDR1 and YYREEE as CDR2. Trimming at the junction amounts to 2 bases on V and 2 bases on J, and the germline ends lie 11 bases apart. Sample time point, as interpreted from the label and publication: newly diagnosed GD, antithyroid drugs for less than 3 months. For both TCR sequencing and RNA sequencing, RNA was extracted from PBMCs in TRIzol. The diagnosis of Graves' disease followed American Thyroid Association guidelines. Patients for the study were recruited at an endocrinology department in Xi'an, China. From each patient, around 9 milliliters of peripheral blood was collected into an EDTA anticoagulant tube. Ficoll Paque Plus density gradient separation was used to isolate PBMCs, and no further T cell sorting was done. An Agilent 2100 Bioanalyzer and agarose gel were used to check RNA quality, and a NanoDrop 2000 was used to measure RNA concentration.

Libraries were made using multiplex PCR. These reads were obtained on an Illumina HiSeq 4000. iRepertoire HTBI primers and Arm-PCR amplification of CDR3 regions were used to construct TCR beta libraries. Gel purification was performed on PCR products prior to sequencing. The authors' pipeline ran thus. A total of under 80 TRBV and 14 TRBJ segments were identified across samples and were used for gene usage analysis of CDR3 amino acid clonotypes. COPE and FqMerger were used to merge filtered high-quality paired reads into contigs. BLAST was used to align contigs to IMGT TRBV, TRBD and TRBJ reference genes, with CDR3 defined following IMGT. Highly expanded clones were defined as clonotypes with a frequency above 0.1%. Shannon entropy served as the measure of repertoire diversity, while the Gini coefficient captured V-J evenness. Public clonotypes were defined as clonotypes shared by more than one individual. TCRdb itself trimmed the public reads at Q25 with fastp, ran MiXCR and retained productive beta chains. Entries that share a CDR3 protein sequence are merged under the most common genes and DNA. Clone size and V and J calls follow TCRdb, not the original study. Across this sample there are roughly 500,000 distinct CDR3 sequences, with about 14% seen only once. The ten largest clones represent under 20% of the sample.

The data were also submitted as part of a second study, on T cells in Graves' hyperthyroidism and ophthalmopathy. The second study's authors report: Stable Graves' hyperthyroidism was defined as no progression to ophthalmopathy during 18 months of follow-up. Hyperthyroidism patients were newly diagnosed, with disease duration under 2 months, and aged 18 to 65 years. Patients with uncontrolled infections, other autoimmune diseases, pregnancy or lactation were excluded. Diagnoses relied on clinical symptoms, serum thyroxine and TRAb, thyroid ultrasound and orbital computed tomography. For the first round of RT-PCR on the TCR CDR3, the HTBI primer set was used together with the Qiagen OneStep RT-PCR kit. Most expanded thyroid clonotypes (frequency above 0.001) were also detected in blood, a finding suggesting that blood repertoires may reflect thyroid immune responses. A model built on a 13 V-J signature distinguished ophthalmopathy from stable hyperthyroidism, reaching around 87% sensitivity and about 81% specificity in cross-validation and 80%/75% in testing. During validation, the model predicted progression to ophthalmopathy a median of approximately 7 months ahead of onset, with approximately 70% sensitivity and roughly 75% specificity. A discovery cohort of roughly 100 patients, roughly 45 with Graves' ophthalmopathy and approximately 57 with stable Graves' hyperthyroidism, was used to find distinguishing TCR V-J signatures. Whether ophthalmopathy could be predicted prospectively was tested in an independent validation cohort made up of under 20 hyperthyroidism patients plus 17 patients who later progressed to ophthalmopathy. The 75 to 100 discovery patients were randomly split 7:3 into training and test sets. In more than 5 Graves' hyperthyroidism patients, the study also compared T-cell repertoires from thyroid tissue with T-cell repertoires from blood. Following sampling, methimazole starting at 30 mg daily was given to hyperthyroidism patients, and high-dose intravenous methylprednisolone was given to ophthalmopathy patients. Libraries were constructed in a second round of multiplex PCR, after which size selection and purification were carried out. Libraries were sequenced paired-end with 100 bp reads on an Illumina HiSeq2000. SOAPnuke was used to process the raw data, with reads discarded if the reads contained adapters or uncalled bases, had a mean Phred below 15, or lacked an exact constant-primer or identifier match. High-quality paired reads were merged using COPE v1.2.5, and each unique nucleotide sequence was defined as a clonotype. MiTCR v1.1 was used to align the clonotypes against IMGT TRBV, TRBD and TRBJ reference segments. Analysis was restricted to V-J combinations with a frequency above 0.0001, which covered 98% to 99.2% of repertoires. The TCS score was defined as the ratio of F50 (clonal expansion) to E x V (chaos), calculated using BLOSUM62-based TCRdist between CDR3 peptides within each V-J. Welch's t-statistics and random forest reduced 500 to 650 V-J features to 10 to 15, which were used in a naive Bayes classifier (R e1071). Sample size was not statistically predetermined, and investigators were not blinded to group allocation. The paper describes TCR Vbeta CDR3 sequencing of 140 or so peripheral blood samples, made up of 43 ophthalmopathy patients, 70 to 80 hyperthyroidism patients and some 17 progressor patients.

The source material was peripheral blood mononuclear cells (PBMCs), sampled at new diagnosis, from a patient treated with antithyroid drugs. The chain joins TRBV5-4 to TRBJ2-1; the D gene cannot be resolved beyond TRBD1 or TRBD2, each matching 5 bases. This TCR derives from a woman aged 45-65 years with Graves disease. Donor details come from another sample of the same person, matched by shared clones. The DNA sequence follows: TGTGCCAGCAGCTTCTCGCAGGGACCCTACAATGAGCAGTTCTTC. Protein translation: CASSFSQGPYNEQFF.